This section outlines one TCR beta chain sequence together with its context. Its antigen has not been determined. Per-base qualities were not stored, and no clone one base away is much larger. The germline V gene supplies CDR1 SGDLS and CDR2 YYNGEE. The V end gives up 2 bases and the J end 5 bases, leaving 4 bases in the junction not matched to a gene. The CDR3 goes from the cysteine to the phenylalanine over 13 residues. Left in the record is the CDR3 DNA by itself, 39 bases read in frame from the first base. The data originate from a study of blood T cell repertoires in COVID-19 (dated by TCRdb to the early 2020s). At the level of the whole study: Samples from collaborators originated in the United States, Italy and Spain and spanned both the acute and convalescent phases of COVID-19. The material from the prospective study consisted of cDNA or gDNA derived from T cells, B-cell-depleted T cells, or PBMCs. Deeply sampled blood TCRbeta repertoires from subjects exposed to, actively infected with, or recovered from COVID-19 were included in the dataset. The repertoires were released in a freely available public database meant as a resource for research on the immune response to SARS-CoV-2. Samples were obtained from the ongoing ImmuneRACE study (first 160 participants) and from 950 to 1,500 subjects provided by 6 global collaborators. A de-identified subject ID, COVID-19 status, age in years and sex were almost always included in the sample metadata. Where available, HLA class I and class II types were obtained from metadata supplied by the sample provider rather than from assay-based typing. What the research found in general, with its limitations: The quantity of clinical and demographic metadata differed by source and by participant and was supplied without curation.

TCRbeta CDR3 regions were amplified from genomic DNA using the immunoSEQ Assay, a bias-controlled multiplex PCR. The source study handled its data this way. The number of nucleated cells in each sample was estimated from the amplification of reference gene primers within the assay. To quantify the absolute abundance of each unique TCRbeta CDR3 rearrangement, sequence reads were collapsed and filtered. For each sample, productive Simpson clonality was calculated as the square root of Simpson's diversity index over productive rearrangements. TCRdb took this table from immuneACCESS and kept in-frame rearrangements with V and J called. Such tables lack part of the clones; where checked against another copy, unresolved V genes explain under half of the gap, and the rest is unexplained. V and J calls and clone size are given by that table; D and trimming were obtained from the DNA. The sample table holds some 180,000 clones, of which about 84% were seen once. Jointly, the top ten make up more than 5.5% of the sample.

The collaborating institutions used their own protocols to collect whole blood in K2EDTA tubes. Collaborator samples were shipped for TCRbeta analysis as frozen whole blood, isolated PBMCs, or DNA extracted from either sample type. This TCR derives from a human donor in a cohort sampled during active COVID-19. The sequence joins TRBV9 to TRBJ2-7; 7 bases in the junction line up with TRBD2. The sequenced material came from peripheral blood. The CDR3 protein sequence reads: CASSVAGDDEQYF. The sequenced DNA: TGTGCCAGCAGCGTGGCGGGGGACGACGAGCAGTACTTC.